Presented here are 10 T cell receptor beta chains from one specimen sequenced in a study of beta chain features in type 1 diabetes. Sequencing targeted expressed TCRB transcripts, as all isolated RNA had been reverse transcribed. Sequenced by immunoSEQ multiplex PCR; TCRdb stores in-frame clones only, minus some. This table holds 130,000 or so clones, 9% to 10% found once. The sequenced material came from central memory CD4+ T cells from blood. The receptor set was obtained from a woman aged 40 to 49 in good health.

This clone was seen a handful of times. This chain joins TRBV5-1 and TRBJ2-5, with 7 bases identical to TRBD1. Germline V gene sequence: CDR1 SGHRS, CDR2 YFSETQ. V was clipped by 0 bases and J by 5 bases; unmatched bases: 13. CDR3 size: 17 residues. CDR3 nucleotides: TGCGCCAGCAGCTTGGATGGGCGTTTGACAGGGCCCGAGACCCAGTACTTC. The encoded protein is CASSLDGRLTGPETQYF. Complete variable domain (other parts from reference TRBV5-1 and TRBJ2-5): KAGVTQTPRYLIKTRGQQVTLSCSPISGHRSVSWYQQTPGQGLQFLFEYFSETQRNKGNFPGRFSGRQFSNSRSEMNVSTLELGDSALYLCASSLDGRLTGPETQYFGPGTRLLVL.

This clone was counted ten times or more. The CDR3 DNA reads TGTGCCACCAGAGCCGGGTATGGCTACACCTTC. It yields the protein CATRAGYGYTF. The chain couples TRBV15 to TRBJ1-2; no clear D. Germline V gene sequence: CDR1 LNHNV, CDR2 YYDKDF (reference sequence). V dropped 6 bases and J dropped 5 bases, with 7 bases sitting between them. The CDR3 spans 11 residues.

This clone was picked up a small number of times. This chain links TRBV9 with TRBJ2-5; TRBD2 agrees at 15 bases. The CDR3 is made up of 17 amino acids. After removal of 3 bases from V and 2 bases from J, the junction contained 5 bases not matched to a gene. Germline loops: CDR1 SGDLS, CDR2 YYNGEE. The DNA for the CDR3 is TGTGCCAGCAGCGGAGGGACTAGCGGGGGGCCGCAAGAGACCCAGTACTTC. Protein product: CASSGGTSGGPQETQYF.

The chain recombines TRBV6-1 with TRBJ1-1; D possibly corresponds to TRBD1 (5 bases). V was trimmed by 6 bases and J by 8 bases, leaving 10 bases between them. Germline V gene lookup returns CDR1 MNHNS and CDR2 SASEGT. The CDR3 sequence is 11 residues long. The CDR3 nucleotides are TGTGCCAGCAGCCCAGGGTGGGAAGCTTTCTTT. Translation: CASSPGWEAFF.

The V and J genes are TRBV9 and TRBJ1-5; possible D gene TRBD1, 5 bases. CDR3 size: 18 residues. Per germline, CDR1 SGDLS and CDR2 YYNGEE. V gave up 0 bases and J gave up 6 bases, with 22 bases separating them. The CDR3 DNA sequence: TGTGCCAGCAGCGTAGTCCCTACAGGAGGGCAGCTTCGTCAGCCCCAGCATTTT. It yields the protein CASSVVPTGGQLRQPQHF.

The chain couples TRBV7-6 to TRBJ2-1; maybe TRBD1 (6 bases). CDR1 and CDR2 from the germline V gene are SGHVS and FNYEAQ. The CDR3 has 14 residues. The germline V and J ends were trimmed by 2 bases and 3 bases, with 8 bases remaining between them. Here the CDR3 DNA reads TGTGCCAGCAGCTTACAACAGGGCTACAATGAGCAGTTCTTC. This encodes CASSLQQGYNEQFF. Full variable domain (rest looked up from reference TRBV7-6 and TRBJ2-1): GAGVSQSPRYKVTKRGQDVALRCDPISGHVSLYWYRQALGQGPEFLTYFNYEAQQDKSGLPNDRFSAERPEGSISTLTIQRTEQRDSAMYRCASSLQQGYNEQFFGPGTRLTVL.

This clone appeared a few times. The chain employs TRBV14 and TRBJ2-4; TRBD2 aligns across 10 bases. This CDR3 spans 16 amino acids. J lost 9 bases, V lost 2 bases, and 10 bases had no gene match. Germline V CDR1 and CDR2: SGHDN, FVKESK. CDR3 amino acids: CASSQLGVAGGGIQYF. CDR3 in DNA: TGTGCCAGCAGCCAACTCGGGGTAGCGGGGGGCGGCATTCAGTACTTC.

This rearrangement joins TRBV14 to TRBJ1-1, with 8 bases fitting TRBD1. This CDR3 region has 15 residues. The germline V gene has CDR1 SGHDN and CDR2 FVKESK. The V and J ends lost 4 bases and 0 bases, in that order; junction bases with no gene match: 4. CDR3 residues: CASSLRTGLNTEAFF. CDR3 nucleotide sequence: TGTGCCAGCAGCCTTCGGACAGGGCTGAACACTGAAGCTTTCTTT.

This clone has at least ten counts. This rearrangement joins TRBV7-9 to TRBJ1-1; D is perhaps TRBD1 (6 bases). CDR3 size: 15 residues. V was trimmed by 3 bases and J by 1 base, leaving 12 bases between them. CDR1 is SEHNR, CDR2 FQNEAQ, per germline (reference sequence). The CDR3 bases are TGTGCCAGCAGCTTTACCCGGACAGAGAACACTGAAGCTTTCTTT. As protein: CASSFTRTENTEAFF.

This clone showed up just a few times. The chain links TRBV2 to TRBJ1-2; TRBD1 might be the D (5 bases). CDR1 and CDR2 from the germline V gene are SNHLY and FYNNEI. The CDR3 extends over 14 amino acids. Trimming took off 0 bases at V and 8 bases at J, with 13 bases between the two ends. In nucleotides, the CDR3 is TGTGCCAGCAGTGAAGCGCGAGACAGACGGGGCTACACCTTC. Translation: CASSEARDRRGYTF.